This entry concerns a single T cell receptor (beta chain). Its cognate antigen is unknown. This entry comes from a study of graft-versus-host responses after intestinal transplantation. The CDR3 runs 17 residues. The germline CDR1 and CDR2 sequences are MGHRA and YSYEKL. The J segment lost 7 bases and the V segment lost 1 base, leaving 11 bases of the junction unmatched. Libraries were prepared by immunoSEQ multiplex PCR; TCRdb keeps only in-frame clonotypes and omits some of them. Seen here are 90,000 to 120,000 clones, roughly nine tenths observed once, and the top ten hold 0.7% to 0.9%. This sequence originates from a human donor who received an intestinal transplant. The V call is TRBV4-1, the J call TRBJ2-1, with TRBD2 matching 9 bases. Source: unstimulated CD4+ T cells sorted from spleen or lymph node cells, taken before intestinal transplant. The CDR3 reads CASSQGSVAGVLNEQFF. CDR3 bases: TGCGCCAGCAGCCAAGGGAGTGTAGCGGGAGTCCTGAATGAGCAGTTCTTC.